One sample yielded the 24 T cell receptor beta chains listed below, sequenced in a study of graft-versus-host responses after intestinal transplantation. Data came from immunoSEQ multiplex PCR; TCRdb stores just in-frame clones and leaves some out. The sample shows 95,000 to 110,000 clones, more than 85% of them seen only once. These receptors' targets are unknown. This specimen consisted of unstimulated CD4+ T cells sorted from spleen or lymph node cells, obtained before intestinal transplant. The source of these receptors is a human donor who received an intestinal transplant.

CDR3 bases: TGTGCCAGCAGCCAAGCAGGACAGGGGGCCGATAAACTGTTTTTT. It specifies CASSQAGQGADKLFF. This sequence joins TRBV14 and TRBJ1-4; 11 bases line up with TRBD1. The length of the CDR3 is 15 residues. The trim removed 1 base at V and 11 bases at J, leaving 6 bases unmatched. CDR1 SGHDN and CDR2 FVKESK come from the germline V gene.

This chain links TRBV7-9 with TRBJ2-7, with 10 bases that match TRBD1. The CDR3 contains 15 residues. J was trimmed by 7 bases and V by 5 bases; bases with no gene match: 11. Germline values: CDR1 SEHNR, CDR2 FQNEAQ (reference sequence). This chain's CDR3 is CASSTTRQGAREQYF. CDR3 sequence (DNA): TGTGCCAGCAGCACGACGAGACAGGGGGCGCGAGAGCAGTACTTC. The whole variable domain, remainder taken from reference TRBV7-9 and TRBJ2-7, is DTGVSQNPRHKITKRGQNVTFRCDPISEHNRLYWYRQTLGQGPEFLTYFQNEAQLEKSRLLSDRFSAERPKGSFSTLEIQRTEQGDSAMYLCASSTTRQGAREQYFGPGTRLTVT.

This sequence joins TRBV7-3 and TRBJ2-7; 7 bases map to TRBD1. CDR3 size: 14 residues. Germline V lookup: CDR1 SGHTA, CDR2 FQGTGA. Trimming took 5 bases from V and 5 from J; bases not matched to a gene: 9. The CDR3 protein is CASSPGQARDEQYF. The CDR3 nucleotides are TGTGCCAGCAGCCCCGGACAGGCAAGGGACGAGCAGTACTTC.

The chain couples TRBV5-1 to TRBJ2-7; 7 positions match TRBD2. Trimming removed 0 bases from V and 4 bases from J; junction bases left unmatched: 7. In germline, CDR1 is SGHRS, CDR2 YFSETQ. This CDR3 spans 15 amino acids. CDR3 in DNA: TGCGCCAGCAGCTTGGCTGCGGGAGTTTCTTACGAGCAGTACTTC. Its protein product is CASSLAAGVSYEQYF.

CDR3 sequence (DNA): TGTGCCAGCTCACCCCGGGGGAGTCCGAACAATGAGCAGTTCTTC. Translated, it gives CASSPRGSPNNEQFF. The gene calls are TRBV18 and TRBJ2-1; tentative D call: TRBD2 (6 bases). In germline, CDR1 is KGHSH, CDR2 LQKENI. V dropped 3 bases and J dropped 5 bases, with 14 bases sitting between them. This CDR3 spans 15 amino acids.

In nucleotides, the CDR3 is TGTGCCAGCAGTCCTCATGGTTGGACGACTGAAGCTTTCTTT. It codes for CASSPHGWTTEAFF. The V and J genes are TRBV28 and TRBJ1-1, with D hard to call. The germline V gene encodes CDR1 MDHEN and CDR2 SYDVKM. V shed 5 bases and J shed 5 bases, with 15 bases lying between them. The CDR3 is 14 residues long.

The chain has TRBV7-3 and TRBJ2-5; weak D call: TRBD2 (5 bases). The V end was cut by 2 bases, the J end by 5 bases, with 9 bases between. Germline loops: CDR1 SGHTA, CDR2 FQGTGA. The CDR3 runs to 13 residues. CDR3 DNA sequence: TGTGCCAGCAGCTTATCGCCGGGGGAGACCCAGTACTTC. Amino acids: CASSLSPGETQYF.

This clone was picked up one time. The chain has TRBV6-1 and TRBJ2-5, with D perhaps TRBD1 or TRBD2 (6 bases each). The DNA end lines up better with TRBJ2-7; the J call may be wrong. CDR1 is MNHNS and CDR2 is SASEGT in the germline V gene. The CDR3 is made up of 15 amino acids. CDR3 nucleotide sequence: TGTGCCGGAAGAAGGCGGGACATGAGCTCCTACGAGCAGTACTTC. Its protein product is CAGRRRDMSSYEQYF.

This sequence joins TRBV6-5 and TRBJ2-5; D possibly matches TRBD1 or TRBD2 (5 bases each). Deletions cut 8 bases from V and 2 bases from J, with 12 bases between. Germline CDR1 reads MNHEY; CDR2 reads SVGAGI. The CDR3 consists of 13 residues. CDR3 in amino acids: CASGGTAQETQYF. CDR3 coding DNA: TGTGCCAGCGGTGGGACGGCACAAGAGACCCAGTACTTC.

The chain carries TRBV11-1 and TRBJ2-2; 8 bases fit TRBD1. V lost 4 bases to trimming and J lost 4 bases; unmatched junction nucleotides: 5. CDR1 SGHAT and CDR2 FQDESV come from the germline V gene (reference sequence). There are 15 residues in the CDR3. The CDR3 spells CASSYQTGATGELFF. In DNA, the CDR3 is TGTGCCAGCAGCTACCAGACAGGGGCCACCGGGGAGCTGTTTTTT. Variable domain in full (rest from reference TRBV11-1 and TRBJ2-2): EAEVAQSPRYKITEKSQAVAFWCDPISGHATLYWYRQILGQGPELLVQFQDESVVDDSQLPKDRFSAERLKGVDSTLKIQPAELGDSAMYLCASSYQTGATGELFFGEGSRLTVL.

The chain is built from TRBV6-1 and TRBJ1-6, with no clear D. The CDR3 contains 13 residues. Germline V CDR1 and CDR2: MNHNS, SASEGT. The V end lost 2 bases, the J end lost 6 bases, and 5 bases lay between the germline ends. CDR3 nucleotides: TGTGCCAGCAGTGAATGGGGTAATTCACCCCTCCACTTT. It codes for CASSEWGNSPLHF.

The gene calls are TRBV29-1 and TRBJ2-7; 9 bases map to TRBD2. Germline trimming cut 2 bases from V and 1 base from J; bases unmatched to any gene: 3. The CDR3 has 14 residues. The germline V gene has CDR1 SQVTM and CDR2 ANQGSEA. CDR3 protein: CSVEILAGSYEQYF. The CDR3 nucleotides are TGCAGCGTTGAAATCCTAGCGGGATCCTACGAGCAGTACTTC.

The CDR3 protein is CASNGGAATYEQYF. DNA for the CDR3: TGTGCCAGCAACGGGGGGGCCGCTACCTACGAGCAGTACTTC. The chain has TRBV6-1 and TRBJ2-7; 8 bases are shared with TRBD2. The length of the CDR3 is 14 residues. Per germline, CDR1 MNHNS and CDR2 SASEGT. J gave up 2 bases and V 7 bases, and 7 bases lay outside the gene matches.

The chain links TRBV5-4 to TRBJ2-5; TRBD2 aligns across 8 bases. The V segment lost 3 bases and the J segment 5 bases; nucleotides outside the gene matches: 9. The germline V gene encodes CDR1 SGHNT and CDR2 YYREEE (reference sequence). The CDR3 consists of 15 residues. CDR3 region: CASSSIERGRETQYF. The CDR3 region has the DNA TGTGCCAGCAGCTCGATCGAGCGGGGGCGGGAGACCCAGTACTTC.

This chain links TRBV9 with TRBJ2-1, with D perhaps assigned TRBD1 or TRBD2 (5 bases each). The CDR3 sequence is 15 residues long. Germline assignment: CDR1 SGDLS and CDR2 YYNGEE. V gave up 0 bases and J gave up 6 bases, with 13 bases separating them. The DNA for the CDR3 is TGTGCCAGCAGCGTAGCGGGGACCCTTAGCAATGAGCAGTTCTTC. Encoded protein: CASSVAGTLSNEQFF. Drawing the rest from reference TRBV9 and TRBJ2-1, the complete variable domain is DSGVTQTPKHLITATGQRVTLRCSPRSGDLSVYWYQQSLDQGLQFLIQYYNGEERAKGNILERFSAQQFPDLHSELNLSSLELGDSALYFCASSVAGTLSNEQFFGPGTRLTVL.

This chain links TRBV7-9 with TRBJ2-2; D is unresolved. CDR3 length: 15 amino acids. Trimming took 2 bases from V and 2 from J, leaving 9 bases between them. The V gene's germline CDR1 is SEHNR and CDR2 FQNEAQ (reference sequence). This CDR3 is CASSLLEFNTGELFF. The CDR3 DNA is TGTGCCAGCAGCTTACTGGAATTCAACACCGGGGAGCTGTTTTTT.

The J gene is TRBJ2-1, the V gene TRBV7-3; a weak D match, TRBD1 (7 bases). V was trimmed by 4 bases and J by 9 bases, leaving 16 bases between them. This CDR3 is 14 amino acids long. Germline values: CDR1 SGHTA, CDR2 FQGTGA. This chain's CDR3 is CASSYNLQGGEQFF. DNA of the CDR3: TGTGCCAGCAGCTACAACCTCCAGGGGGGTGAGCAGTTCTTC.

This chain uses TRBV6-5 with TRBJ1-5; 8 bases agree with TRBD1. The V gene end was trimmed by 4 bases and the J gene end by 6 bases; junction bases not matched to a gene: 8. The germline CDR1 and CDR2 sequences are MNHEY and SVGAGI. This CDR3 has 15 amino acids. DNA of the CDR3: TGTGCCAGCAGTTTTCAGGGGGCGCTTGGTCAGCCCCAGCATTTT. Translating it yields CASSFQGALGQPQHF.

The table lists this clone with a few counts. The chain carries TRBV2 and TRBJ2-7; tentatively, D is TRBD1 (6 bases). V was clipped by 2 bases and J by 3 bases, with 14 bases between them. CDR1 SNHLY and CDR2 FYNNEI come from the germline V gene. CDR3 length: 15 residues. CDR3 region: CASSEQGQTLYEQYF. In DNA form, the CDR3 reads TGTGCCAGCAGTGAACAAGGACAGACCCTCTACGAGCAGTACTTC.

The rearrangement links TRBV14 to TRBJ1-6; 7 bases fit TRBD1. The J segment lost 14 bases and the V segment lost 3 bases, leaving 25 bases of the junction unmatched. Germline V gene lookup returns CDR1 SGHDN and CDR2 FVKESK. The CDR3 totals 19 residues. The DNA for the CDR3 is TGTGCCAGCAGCCATTATTACGGGACAGAGCCCTTTTCAATTGTGGCCCTCCACTTT. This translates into CASSHYYGTEPFSIVALHF. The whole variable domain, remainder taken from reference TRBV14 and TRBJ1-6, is EAGVTQFPSHSVIEKGQTVTLRCDPISGHDNLYWYRRVMGKEIKFLLHFVKESKQDESGMPNNRFLAERTGGTYSTLKVQPAELEDSGVYFCASSHYYGTEPFSIVALHFGNGTRLTVT.

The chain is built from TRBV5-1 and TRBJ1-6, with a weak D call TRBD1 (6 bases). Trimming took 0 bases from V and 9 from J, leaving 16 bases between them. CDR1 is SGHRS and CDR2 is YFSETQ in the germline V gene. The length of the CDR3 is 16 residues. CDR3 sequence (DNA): TGCGCCAGCAGCTTGGCCGGTACAGGGACGGCTTCACCCCTCCACTTT. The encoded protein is CASSLAGTGTASPLHF.

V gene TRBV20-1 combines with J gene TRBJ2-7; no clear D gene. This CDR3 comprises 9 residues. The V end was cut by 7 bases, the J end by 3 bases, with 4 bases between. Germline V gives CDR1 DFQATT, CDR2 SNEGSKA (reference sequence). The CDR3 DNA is TGCAGTGGGGACTACGAGCAGTACTTC. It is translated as CSGDYEQYF.

The CDR3 region is CASSEYLGRDEKLFF. As DNA, the CDR3 is TGCGCCAGCAGTGAGTATTTAGGGAGGGATGAAAAACTGTTTTTT. The chain uses TRBV10-1 and TRBJ1-4; D is undetermined. Germline CDR1 WNHNN, CDR2 SYGVQD (reference sequence). V was clipped by 1 base and J by 6 bases, with 12 bases between them. The CDR3 is made up of 15 amino acids.

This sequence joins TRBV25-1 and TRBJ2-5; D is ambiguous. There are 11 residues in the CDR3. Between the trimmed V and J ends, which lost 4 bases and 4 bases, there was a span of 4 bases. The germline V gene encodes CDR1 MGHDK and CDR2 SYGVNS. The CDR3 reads CASSVLETQYF. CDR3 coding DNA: TGTGCCAGCAGTGTACTAGAGACCCAGTACTTC.